The 6 T cell receptor beta chains given below trace back to one sample, sequenced in a study of cytomegalovirus exposure and HLA in healthy donors. PCR used 60 Vbeta primers and 13 Jbeta primers. TCRdb keeps only in-frame clones here, not all; method: immunoSEQ multiplex PCR. The data show around 120,000 clones, about four fifths seen once. Source material: PBMCs. The receptor source for this set is a young woman in good health and CMV-seronegative.

The sample holds one count of this clone. The rearrangement links TRBV5-1 to TRBJ2-4; 8 nucleotides line up with TRBD1. The CDR3 spans 16 residues. Trimming took 4 bases from V and 0 from J; bases not matched to a gene: 6. Per germline, CDR1 SGHRS and CDR2 YFSETQ. CDR3 loop: CASSPGGQGAKNIQYF. CDR3 bases: TGCGCCAGCAGCCCTGGCGGACAGGGAGCCAAAAACATTCAGTACTTC.

The rearrangement joins TRBV28 to TRBJ1-6, with a possible D match to TRBD1 (6 bases). CDR1 is MDHEN and CDR2 is SYDVKM in the germline V gene. V shed 5 bases and J shed 9 bases, with 17 bases lying between them. The CDR3 totals 15 residues. The chain's CDR3 is CASSDGGARLSPLHF. The CDR3, as DNA: TGTGCCAGCAGTGACGGGGGGGCGCGCCTTTCACCCCTCCACTTT.

The V gene is TRBV7-6, the J gene TRBJ1-1; D is undetermined. The V end was cut by 1 base, the J end by 5 bases, with 8 bases between. This CDR3 comprises 13 residues. Germline assignment: CDR1 SGHVS and CDR2 FNYEAQ. CDR3 sequence (DNA): TGTGCCAGCAGCTTAGTATTTAAAACTGAAGCTTTCTTT. It specifies CASSLVFKTEAFF.

CDR3 residues: CASTRTLEREQYF. The CDR3, as DNA: TGTGCCAGCACCCGGACATTGGAGAGGGAGCAGTACTTC. The rearrangement links TRBV6-1 to TRBJ2-7; tentative D call: TRBD1 (5 bases). The CDR3 loop spans 13 amino acids. The germline gives CDR1 MNHNS, CDR2 SASEGT. Trimming pared 7 bases from V and 7 bases from J, leaving 17 bases between.

The chain carries TRBV14 and TRBJ1-1, with TRBD1 matching 11 bases. CDR1 SGHDN and CDR2 FVKESK come from the germline V gene. The CDR3 covers 14 residues. V lost 4 bases to trimming and J lost 5 bases; unmatched junction nucleotides: 3. The CDR3 bases are TGTGCCAGCAGCCGGACAGGGGGCAAGACTGAAGCTTTCTTT. This encodes CASSRTGGKTEAFF.

This clone was found once. This chain joins TRBV19 and TRBJ2-1; unclear D gene. The CDR3 has 15 residues. Germline values: CDR1 LNHDA, CDR2 SQIVND (reference sequence). V dropped 3 bases and J dropped 4 bases, with 13 bases sitting between them. The CDR3 coding sequence is TGTGCCAGTAGTATGTTCGATGGCTCATACAATGAGCAGTTCTTC. Its translation is CASSMFDGSYNEQFF.